This T cell receptor (beta chain) was sequenced during a study of preoperative IRX-2 immunotherapy in early breast cancer. The table came from immunoSEQ multiplex PCR; TCRdb's copy has only in-frame clones and leaves some out. Among 20,000 to 30,000 clones listed, around 80% were seen once. Treatment denoted: preoperative locoregional IRX-2 cytokine immunotherapy. Preoperative locoregional IRX-2 cytokine immunotherapy was tested in the phase Ib source study. CDR1 is MDHEN, CDR2 SYDVKM, per germline. The V and J ends lost 2 bases and 0 bases respectively, with 7 bases between them. The CDR3 is 15 residues long.

The sequences come from lymph node tissue, collected after IRX-2 immunotherapy. The sequence was collected from a human donor with breast cancer. The rearrangement links TRBV28 to TRBJ2-2; D may be TRBD1 (6 bases). Written as DNA, the CDR3 is TGTGCCAGCAGTTTAAAGGGGGCGAACACCGGGGAGCTGTTTTTT. Translated: CASSLKGANTGELFF.